A selection of T cell receptor beta chains follows, all from one sample in a study of identical twins. TCRdb reprocessed the 5' RACE reads with MiXCR, giving one entry per CDR3 protein. The sample yields a few hundred thousand distinct CDR3 sequences, 9% to 10% seen once. The sequenced sample consisted of naive T cells sorted from blood. The receptor set was obtained from a woman aged 45-65 years in good health. Both conserved end residues are part of each CDR3. Each record gives: D gene, V gene, J gene, clone size, CDR3 protein, CDR3 DNA. The D gene is left open where the match is weak. Rows give clone size only sometimes, using once, few, many, or a class for an expanded clone.

-	TRBV4-1	TRBJ2-5	many	CASSQEGVRVETQYF	TGCGCCAGCAGCCAAGAGGGGGTCAGGGTGGAGACCCAGTACTTC
-	TRBV20-1	TRBJ1-2	few	CSARAPPDYGYTF	TGCAGTGCTAGAGCGCCTCCTGACTATGGCTACACCTTC
-	TRBV11-3	TRBJ2-4	few	CASSEGPKERRSIQYF	TGTGCCAGCAGCGAAGGGCCTAAGGAGCGGAGAAGCATTCAGTACTTC
TRBD1	TRBV18	TRBJ2-1	once	CASSPPGQGTYNEQFF	TGTGCCAGCTCACCACCGGGACAGGGGACGTACAATGAGCAGTTCTTC
TRBD2	TRBV13	TRBJ2-1	few	CASSFTGGTPDEQFF	TGTGCCAGCAGCTTTACGGGAGGGACGCCAGATGAGCAGTTCTTC
-	TRBV20-1	TRBJ2-2	few	CSAPDRYTGELFF	TGCAGTGCACCCGACAGATACACCGGGGAGCTGTTTTTT
-	TRBV4-1	TRBJ1-3	few	CASSQMAGNTIYF	TGCGCCAGCAGCCAAATGGCGGGAAACACCATATATTTT
TRBD1	TRBV6-1	TRBJ2-3	-	CASRTGPPPIF	TGTGCCAGCAGGACAGGGCCCCCCCCCATTTTT
TRBD2	TRBV24-1	TRBJ2-3	many	CATSEGLAGNTQYF	TGTGCCACCAGTGAGGGACTAGCGGGTAATACGCAGTATTTT
TRBD2	TRBV27	TRBJ2-7	-	CASKVGGAPSYEQYF	TGTGCCAGCAAGGTCGGGGGGGCGCCTTCCTACGAGCAGTACTTC
TRBD1	TRBV29-1	TRBJ2-5	few	CSVGGQGADGETQYF	TGCAGCGTTGGGGGACAGGGGGCCGACGGAGAGACCCAGTACTTC
-	TRBV11-2	TRBJ2-3	-	CASSSTGRADTQYF	TGTGCCAGCAGCTCGACGGGGCGAGCAGATACGCAGTATTTT
TRBD1	TRBV6-5	TRBJ2-1	many	CASKQGVNEQFF	TGTGCCAGCAAACAGGGGGTAAATGAGCAGTTCTTC
TRBD2	TRBV5-1	TRBJ2-1	-	CASSLLLTSGYNEQFF	TGCGCCAGCAGCTTATTACTGACTAGCGGCTACAATGAGCAGTTCTTC
TRBD2	TRBV6-1	TRBJ2-2	-	CASSTRTSGRPNTGELFF	TGTGCCAGCAGTACCCGGACTAGCGGGCGTCCTAACACCGGGGAGCTGTTTTTT
TRBD2	TRBV12-3/TRBV12-4	TRBJ2-1	many	CASSLWTSGSKNEQFF	TGTGCCAGCAGTTTATGGACTAGCGGGAGTAAGAATGAGCAGTTCTTC
TRBD2	TRBV13	TRBJ2-1	few	CASSPDFSGSGNEQFF	TGTGCCAGCAGCCCCGACTTTAGCGGGAGCGGCAATGAGCAGTTCTTC
TRBD2	TRBV4-1	TRBJ2-7	many	CASSQTPAGGTYEQYF	TGCGCCAGCAGCCAAACCCCAGCGGGAGGTACCTACGAGCAGTACTTC
TRBD2	TRBV6-5	TRBJ2-3	few	CASSLAGATGDTQYF	TGTGCCAGCAGTTTAGCGGGAGCCACGGGGGATACGCAGTATTTT
TRBD2	TRBV7-9	TRBJ2-5	-	CASSPSGSMETQYF	TGTGCCAGCAGCCCCAGCGGGAGCATGGAGACCCAGTACTTC
TRBD1	TRBV29-1	TRBJ1-1	few	CSVAPGGTEAFF	TGCAGCGTTGCCCCAGGGGGCACTGAAGCTTTCTTT
-	TRBV12-3/TRBV12-4	TRBJ2-7	many	CASSLAGLGEQYF	TGTGCCAGCAGTTTAGCAGGGTTGGGCGAGCAGTACTTC
-	TRBV2	TRBJ1-2	-	CASSVRAEYGYTF	TGTGCCAGCAGTGTAAGGGCCGAATATGGCTACACCTTC
-	TRBV29-1	TRBJ2-5	many	CSVEDGGTRETQYF	TGCAGCGTTGAAGATGGGGGGACCAGAGAGACCCAGTACTTC
-	TRBV3-1	TRBJ2-6	-	CASSLPSTGSLTGANVLTF	TGTGCCAGCTCCCTCCCCTCGACGGGTAGCCTGACTGGGGCCAACGTCCTGACTTTC
TRBD1	TRBV6-5	TRBJ1-4	few	CATRTGDEEKLFF	TGTGCCACCAGGACAGGGGACGAGGAAAAACTGTTTTTT
-	TRBV15	TRBJ2-1	-	CATSRRRKSYNEQFF	TGTGCCACCAGCAGGAGGAGGAAGTCCTACAATGAGCAGTTCTTC
TRBD2	TRBV4-2	TRBJ2-3	few	CASSRPAGGSPDTQYF	TGTGCCAGCAGCCGTCCGGCGGGCGGGAGCCCAGATACGCAGTATTTT
-	TRBV21-1	TRBJ2-7	many	CASPPNRDRAYEQYF	TGTGCCAGCCCCCCCAACCGGGACAGAGCCTACGAGCAGTACTTC
-	TRBV24-1	TRBJ2-1	few	CATSDTQEHVWNEQFF	TGTGCCACCAGTGACACACAGGAGCATGTGTGGAATGAGCAGTTCTTC
-	TRBV10-3	TRBJ2-5	many	CAISVATGETQYF	TGTGCCATCAGTGTCGCAACGGGAGAGACCCAGTACTTC
TRBD1	TRBV27	TRBJ2-5	many	CASSWDSEETQYF	TGTGCCAGCAGTTGGGACAGTGAAGAGACCCAGTACTTC
TRBD1	TRBV3-1	TRBJ2-1	-	CASSRRDRVNEQFF	TGTGCCAGCAGCCGCCGGGACAGGGTGAATGAGCAGTTCTTC
-	TRBV27	TRBJ1-1	-	CASSGDRLLGNTEAFF	TGTGCCAGCAGTGGCGACAGACTACTAGGGAACACTGAAGCTTTCTTT
TRBD2	TRBV7-3	TRBJ2-1	-	CASSLGGGSGEQFF	TGTGCCAGCAGCCTCGGGGGGGGTAGTGGTGAGCAGTTCTTC
TRBD2	TRBV7-9	TRBJ2-3	-	CASSIFPPGTSGRVADTQYF	TGTGCCAGCAGCATTTTCCCTCCGGGGACTAGCGGGAGGGTAGCAGATACGCAGTATTTT
TRBD1	TRBV7-8	TRBJ2-1	-	CASSHHDRVDVHEQFF	TGTGCCAGCAGCCACCACGACAGGGTTGATGTCCATGAGCAGTTCTTC
-	TRBV25-1	TRBJ2-2	many	CASTEGTGELFF	TGTGCCAGCACTGAAGGGACCGGGGAGCTGTTTTTT
-	TRBV9	TRBJ2-5	few	CASSVDSETQYF	TGTGCCAGCAGCGTAGATAGCGAGACCCAGTACTTC
-	TRBV27	TRBJ2-1	many	CASSSNSYNEQFF	TGTGCCAGCAGTTCCAACTCCTACAATGAGCAGTTCTTC
-	TRBV24-1	TRBJ1-5	few	CATSAGHSNQPQHF	TGTGCCACCAGTGCCGGGCATAGCAATCAGCCCCAGCATTTT
TRBD1	TRBV20-1	TRBJ2-2	many	CSARERDRGAGELFF	TGCAGTGCTAGAGAAAGAGACAGGGGGGCCGGGGAGCTGTTTTTT
TRBD2	TRBV10-3	TRBJ2-7	-	CAISPSGRSDEQYF	TGTGCCATCAGCCCTAGCGGGAGGTCCGACGAGCAGTACTTC
TRBD2	TRBV6-5	TRBJ2-1	-	CASSSSGSRNEQFF	TGTGCCAGCAGTTCTAGCGGGAGCAGGAATGAGCAGTTCTTC
-	TRBV7-9	TRBJ2-1	-	CASSSATPLSYEQFF	TGTGCCAGCAGCTCAGCTACACCCCTAAGCTATGAGCAGTTCTTC
-	TRBV29-1	TRBJ2-1	few	CSVDYTAYNEQFF	TGCAGCGTTGATTACACAGCCTACAATGAGCAGTTCTTC
-	TRBV9	TRBJ2-7	few	CASSRPEAYEQYF	TGTGCCAGCAGCCGGCCAGAGGCCTACGAGCAGTACTTC
TRBD1	TRBV24-1	TRBJ2-4	many	CATSDSTGGLAKNIQYF	TGTGCCACCAGTGACTCAACAGGGGGTTTAGCCAAAAACATTCAGTACTTC
TRBD2	TRBV12-3/TRBV12-4	TRBJ2-1	many	CASSHLAGEGGEQFF	TGTGCCAGCAGTCATCTAGCGGGAGAAGGGGGTGAGCAGTTCTTC